These 31 T cell receptor beta chains were sequenced from one sample in a study of T-cell reconstitution after alpha-beta-depleted transplantation in children. Using unique molecular identifiers, the investigators prepared the TCRbeta library. Using its own MiXCR run on the PCR reads, TCRdb lists one record per CDR3 protein. The sample lists some 200,000 distinct CDR3 sequences, roughly 8.1% occurring once. The sample consisted of PBMCs, mostly from graft donor cells, taken 360 days after TCRalphabeta/CD19-depleted stem cell transplant. These receptor sequences come from a male patient aged 2-15 years who had a stem cell transplant for acute myeloid leukemia, so the T cells may come from the graft donor.

This clonotype was counted ten times or more. This chain uses TRBV5-1 with TRBJ1-1; TRBD1 might be the D (5 bases). CDR1 SGHRS and CDR2 YFSETQ come from the germline V gene. Trimming left V 1 base short and J 4 bases short, with 14 bases between. The CDR3 is 15 amino acids. CDR3 sequence reads: CASSLQGRTSTEAFF. The CDR3 coding sequence is TGCGCCAGCAGCTTGCAGGGACGGACGTCCACTGAAGCTTTCTTT.

This clonotype was detected ten times or more. This chain links TRBV29-1 with TRBJ1-3, with D possibly TRBD1 on 5 matching bases. V lost 6 bases, J lost 1 base, and 13 bases lay in between. The germline CDR1 and CDR2 sequences are SQVTM and ANQGSEA. The CDR3 has 14 residues. CDR3 nucleotide sequence: TGCAGCGTGGGCCTGCGGGGGTCTGGAAACACCATATATTTT. Protein product: CSVGLRGSGNTIYF. The entire variable domain, with the rest obtained from reference TRBV29-1 and TRBJ1-3, is as follows: SAVISQKPSRDICQRGTSLTIQCQVDSQVTMMFWYRQQPGQSLTLIATANQGSEATYESGFVIDKFPISRPNLTFSTLTVSNMSPEDSSIYLCSVGLRGSGNTIYFGEGSWLTVV.

This chain connects TRBV24-1 to TRBJ2-1; 13 bases fit TRBD2. Germline V gene data show CDR1 as KGHDR and CDR2 as SFDVKD. The junction had 4 bases not matched to a gene; V was cut back by 5 bases and J by 7 bases. The CDR3 is made up of 15 amino acids. CDR3 coding DNA: TGTGCCACCAGTGTGGGGACTAGCGGGAAGAATGAGCAGTTCTTC. Protein sequence: CATSVGTSGKNEQFF.

This clonotype was observed a handful of times. The genes are TRBV5-1 and TRBJ2-3; D is perhaps TRBD2 (6 bases). Trimming took off 2 bases at V and 4 bases at J, with 23 bases between the two ends. Germline V lookup: CDR1 SGHRS, CDR2 YFSETQ. The CDR3 has 18 amino acids. This CDR3 is CASSFKGTEWTGADTQYF. CDR3 nucleotides: TGCGCCAGCAGCTTTAAAGGGACTGAATGGACTGGCGCAGATACGCAGTATTTT.

The CDR3 nucleotides are TGTGCCAGCAGCTTAGCGTTGTTAGCGGAGACCCAGTACTTC. Translation: CASSLALLAETQYF. The J gene is TRBJ2-5, the V gene TRBV11-1, with D maybe TRBD2 (5 bases). This CDR3 has 14 residues. The V gene's germline CDR1 is SGHAT and CDR2 FQDESV (reference sequence). V lost 0 bases and J lost 5, with 10 bases in between.

This clonotype appeared a few times. The CDR3 region has the DNA TGCGCCAGCAGCTTGCCCCCCCGAGGGGGCGGTGAGCAGTTCTTC. Translating gives CASSLPPRGGGEQFF. The chain joins TRBV5-1 to TRBJ2-1; 7 bases match TRBD1. The trim removed 1 base at V and 9 bases at J, leaving 10 bases unmatched. Looked up from germline, CDR1 is SGHRS and CDR2 is YFSETQ. The CDR3 spans 15 residues.

This clonotype showed up many times. The gene calls are TRBV5-1 and TRBJ2-7; D call uncertain. This CDR3 contains 11 residues. Germline-derived CDR1 and CDR2 are SGHRS and YFSETQ. The germline V and J ends were trimmed by 4 bases and 6 bases, with 8 bases remaining between them. CDR3 nucleotide sequence: TGCGCCAGCAGCCAGACGGGCGAGCAGTACTTC. Its protein product is CASSQTGEQYF.

This clonotype was observed at least ten times. This chain joins TRBV12-3 or TRBV12-4 and TRBJ1-4, with D uncertain. Trimming stripped 1 base from V and 8 bases from J, with 11 bases between. The CDR3 loop spans 14 amino acids. This CDR3 is CASSLGNSKEKLFF. Here the CDR3 DNA reads TGTGCCAGCAGTTTAGGAAATTCAAAAGAAAAACTGTTTTTT.

Within the sample, this clonotype is medium-sized (0.01 to 0.1%). The chain links TRBV20-1 to TRBJ2-7; 8 bases map to TRBD2. V trimming: 1 base; J trimming: 5 bases; junction bases outside the gene matches: 13. CDR1 and CDR2 (germline): DFQATT, SNEGSKA (reference sequence). This CDR3 is 16 amino acids long. The CDR3 DNA reads TGCAGTGCTAGAGCCCAACCGGGACTAGAGAGTAACGAGCAGTACTTC. Translation: CSARAQPGLESNEQYF.

V is TRBV3-1 and J is TRBJ2-6; D may be TRBD1 (5 bases). The CDR3 sequence is 16 residues long. Germline CDR1 is LGHDT and CDR2 is YNNKEL (reference sequence). Between the trimmed V and J ends, which lost 0 bases and 2 bases, there was a span of 8 bases. CDR3 nucleotide sequence: TGTGCCAGCAGCCAAGACAGGGTTGCTGGGGCCAACGTCCTGACTTTC. Its protein is CASSQDRVAGANVLTF.

This clonotype was detected a few times. The rearrangement joins TRBV5-1 to TRBJ1-1; D may be TRBD1 (5 bases). Trimming left V 4 bases short and J 1 base short, with 14 bases between. This CDR3 has 15 residues. The V gene's germline CDR1 is SGHRS and CDR2 YFSETQ. The CDR3 coding sequence is TGCGCCAGCAGCGGAACAGGCGACCGGAACACTGAAGCTTTCTTT. Its protein product is CASSGTGDRNTEAFF.

This clonotype showed up many times. The rearrangement links TRBV12-3 or TRBV12-4 to TRBJ2-5; a possible D gene is TRBD1 (6 bases). The CDR3 length is 14 residues. V lost 4 bases to trimming and J lost 4 bases, with 13 bases between them. CDR3: CASSYYQGPETQYF. The DNA of the CDR3 is TGTGCCAGCAGTTACTATCAGGGGCCAGAGACCCAGTACTTC.

The chain employs TRBV14 and TRBJ2-2; D remains ambiguous. The CDR3 is 16 residues long. Germline V gives CDR1 SGHDN, CDR2 FVKESK. The germline V and J ends were trimmed by 0 bases and 9 bases, with 17 bases remaining between them. The CDR3 spells CASSQDRNSLPRELFF. DNA for the CDR3: TGTGCCAGCAGCCAAGATAGAAACAGCCTCCCCCGGGAGCTGTTTTTT.

Only a few counts were recorded for this clonotype. The rearrangement links TRBV5-1 to TRBJ2-7; either TRBD1 or TRBD2 may supply D (5 bases each). V dropped 4 bases and J dropped 2 bases, with 16 bases sitting between them. Per the germline V gene, CDR1 is SGHRS and CDR2 is YFSETQ. CDR3 length equals 15 residues. The DNA for the CDR3 is TGCGCCAGCAGCCTCCCCGGGACGTGCACCTACGAGCAGTACTTC. Translated, it gives CASSLPGTCTYEQYF.

Ten or more counts support this clonotype. One end of the junction is discordant with germline, which a read error may explain. The chain couples TRBV29-1 to TRBJ2-2; 11 bases align to TRBD2. This CDR3 contains 16 residues. Germline lookup yields CDR1 SQVTM and CDR2 ANQGSEA. The CDR3 sequence: CSVEGTSGVNTGELFF. The CDR3 coding sequence is TGCAGCGTCGAAGGGACTAGCGGAGTGAACACCGGGGAGCTGTTTTTT.

As regards this clonotype: Since no conserved phenylalanine or tryptophan closes the CDR3, a read error is the likely cause. The chain has TRBV29-1 and TRBJ1-2; D remains ambiguous. Trimming removed 4 bases from V and 6 bases from J, with 3 bases in between. Germline V lookup: CDR1 SQVTM, CDR2 ANQGSEA. The CDR3 loop spans 9 amino acids. DNA for the CDR3: TGCAGCGTTGTTGATGGCTACACCTAC. This encodes CSVVDGYTY.

This clonotype was observed a few times. V usage is TRBV12-3 or TRBV12-4 and J usage is TRBJ2-7; D is ambiguous. V was trimmed by 3 bases and J by 5 bases, leaving 8 bases between them. This CDR3 region has 12 residues. This CDR3 is CASSFTGDEQYV. The CDR3 DNA is TGTGCCAGCAGTTTTACTGGCGACGAGCAGTACGTC.

This clonotype was detected ten times or more. CDR3 coding DNA: TGTGCCACCAGCAGGGACCCTGGGGCCAACGTCCTGACTTTC. Its protein is CATSRDPGANVLTF. V and J are TRBV15 and TRBJ2-6; D remains ambiguous. In germline, CDR1 is LNHNV, CDR2 YYDKDF (reference sequence). V was trimmed by 3 bases and J by 2 bases, leaving 5 bases between them. The CDR3 is 14 amino acids.

The CDR3 nucleotides read TGTGCCAGGAAGGTGAACACCGGGGAGCTGTTTTTT. The encoded protein is CARKVNTGELFF. This chain uses TRBV7-3 with TRBJ2-2, with unresolved D. This CDR3 has 12 amino acids. CDR1 is SGHTA and CDR2 is FQGTGA in the germline V gene. Trimming took off 9 bases at V and 1 base at J, with 6 bases between the two ends.

In its sample, this clonotype was seen many times. The rearrangement links TRBV9 to TRBJ1-1; 7 bases align to TRBD1. The CDR3 sequence is 14 residues long. Germline CDR1 SGDLS, CDR2 YYNGEE. V lost 4 bases to trimming and J lost 4 bases; unmatched junction nucleotides: 7. The DNA for the CDR3 is TGTGCCAGCAGCACCCGACAGGGCGGCACTGAAGCTTTCTTT. Amino acids: CASSTRQGGTEAFF.

This clonotype showed up many times. The genes are TRBV11-2 and TRBJ2-6; perhaps TRBD2 as D (5 bases). CDR3 length equals 17 residues. From germline, CDR1 is SGHAT and CDR2 FQNNGV. V was trimmed by 2 bases and J by 2 bases, leaving 13 bases between them. The CDR3 DNA follows: TGTGCCAGCAGCTTAAAATTCGGGGAACCTGGGGCCAACGTCCTGACTTTC. This encodes CASSLKFGEPGANVLTF.

The chain uses TRBV18 and TRBJ2-7, with 7 nucleotides matching TRBD1. Trimming cost V 2 bases and J 6 bases; bases outside gene matches: 10. Germline V lookup: CDR1 KGHSH, CDR2 LQKENI. The CDR3 runs to 15 residues. The CDR3 reads CASSPVQGYDSEQYV. The CDR3 nucleotides read TGTGCCAGCTCACCAGTACAGGGGTACGATTCCGAGCAGTACGTC.

The rearrangement links TRBV7-6 to TRBJ1-6; 7 bases agree with TRBD1. This CDR3 comprises 14 residues. The junction had 3 bases not matched to a gene; V was cut back by 5 bases and J by 5 bases. Germline V gene data show CDR1 as SGHVS and CDR2 as FNYEAQ. The CDR3 loop reads CASSRDRHNSPLHF. CDR3 nucleotide sequence: TGTGCCAGCAGCCGGGACAGACATAATTCACCCCTCCACTTT.

The chain combines TRBV27 with TRBJ2-3, with 12 bases identical to TRBD2. The CDR3 spans 15 residues. Losses at the gene ends were 5 bases for V and 7 bases for J; bases not matched to a gene: 7. CDR1 MNHEY and CDR2 SMNVEV come from the germline V gene (reference sequence). The CDR3 region is CASSPNLAGGYTQYF. CDR3 coding DNA: TGTGCCAGCAGTCCGAACCTAGCGGGGGGGTATACGCAGTATTTT.

This clonotype was seen a handful of times. The junction departs from the called germline gene at one end, perhaps through a read error. The rearrangement joins TRBV12-3 or TRBV12-4 to TRBJ2-4, with TRBD2 identical over 10 bases. CDR3 length: 18 amino acids. In DNA, the CDR3 is TGTACCAGCAGTTTCGGGCTAGCGGGAGCGTTAGCCAAAAACATTCAGTACTTC. Translation: CTSSFGLAGALAKNIQYF.

The CDR3 DNA sequence: TGTGCCAGTAGCATCGGGACAGGGTTGAACAATGAGCAGTTCTTC. It is translated as CASSIGTGLNNEQFF. J is TRBJ2-1 and V is TRBV19; 9 bases match TRBD1. The J segment lost 5 bases and the V segment lost 6 bases, leaving 8 bases of the junction unmatched. The length of the CDR3 is 15 residues. Germline values: CDR1 LNHDA, CDR2 SQIVND (reference sequence).

This clonotype was counted between two and nine times. The DNA of the CDR3 is TGTGCCAGCAGCAGACTAGCGGGGAGCTACAATGAGCAGTTCTTC. It is translated as CASSRLAGSYNEQFF. This sequence joins TRBV7-2 and TRBJ2-1, with 11 bases matching TRBD2. V lost 5 bases, J lost 3 bases, and 3 bases stayed unmatched. Per germline, CDR1 SGHTA and CDR2 FQGNSA. The CDR3 has 15 residues.

This clonotype was seen only a few times. The J gene is TRBJ2-1, the V gene TRBV7-2; the match to TRBD2 covers 9 bases. With 3 bases clipped from V and 9 bases from J, the junction kept 6 bases outside the gene matches. This CDR3 region has 14 residues. Germline V lookup: CDR1 SGHTA, CDR2 FQGNSA. The CDR3 sequence is CASSLRGLAAEQFF. The CDR3 region has the DNA TGTGCCAGCAGCTTGAGGGGACTAGCCGCTGAGCAGTTCTTC.

The CDR3 region has the DNA TGTGCCAGCAGTCGGGACAGGGCCCACGAGCAGTACTTC. Translated: CASSRDRAHEQYF. The chain is built from TRBV12-3 or TRBV12-4 and TRBJ2-7; 9 nucleotides match TRBD1. V dropped 5 bases and J dropped 5; count of bases not matched to a gene: 4. The CDR3 loop spans 13 amino acids.

At least ten counts were recorded for this clonotype. This chain links TRBV27 with TRBJ2-5; no reliable D call. This CDR3 contains 13 residues. CDR1 MNHEY and CDR2 SMNVEV come from the germline V gene (reference sequence). The ends were cut back, 2 bases at V and 2 bases at J, with 6 bases in the middle. The CDR3 loop reads CASSLAPQETQYF. CDR3 sequence (DNA): TGTGCCAGCAGTTTAGCGCCTCAAGAGACCCAGTACTTC.

This clonotype was seen at least ten times. V is TRBV27 and J is TRBJ1-1; possible D gene TRBD1, 5 bases. Per germline, CDR1 MNHEY and CDR2 SMNVEV (reference sequence). The CDR3 loop spans 14 amino acids. V lost 5 bases and J 4 bases, leaving 14 bases between the germline ends. For the CDR3, the DNA is TGTGCCAGCAGTGCAACTCAGGGCCGCACTGAAGCTTTCTTT. Protein sequence: CASSATQGRTEAFF.